The rows below give T cell receptor beta chains drawn from one sample of a study of OX40 agonist ivuxolimab in advanced cancers. TCRdb's table, derived via immunoSEQ multiplex PCR, lists solely in-frame clones and lacks some. This sample has about 45,000 clones, with 88% found just once. The sequences come from CD4+ or CD8+ T cells sorted from blood, collected in a trial of the OX40 agonist ivuxolimab. These receptor sequences come from an adult with an advanced solid tumor such as melanoma, head and neck, liver or kidney cancer. CDR3s include the opening cysteine and the closing phenylalanine or tryptophan.

>TRBV6-1
CASSEGFKQYF
>TRBV19
CASSIWGGTKNIQYF
>TRBV5-4
CASSSDMSGELFF
>TRBV7-3
CASSRTGTGSNEQFF
>TRBV19
CASSIRAGTGDPYEQYF
>TRBV2
CASSVSGTLIGYTF
>TRBV27
CASSLYRGYNEQFF
>TRBV9
CASSDRRSTDTQYF
>TRBV19
CASSFRDGNTGELFF
>TRBV28
CASSPRTSGRSYEQYF
>TRBV27
CATGTNNQPQHF
>TRBV30
CAWSLKVVSPQPQHF
>TRBV19
CASSIWTGDQPQHF
>TRBV4-2
CASSQGVGDSYEQYF
>TRBV10-2
CASNPRASGDEWEQFF
>TRBV5-8
CASRPQGPEAFF
>TRBV20-1
CSARTGGEQFF
>TRBV7-3
CASSSTPWGATSYNEQFF
>TRBV6-6
CASSRSGRDTGELFF